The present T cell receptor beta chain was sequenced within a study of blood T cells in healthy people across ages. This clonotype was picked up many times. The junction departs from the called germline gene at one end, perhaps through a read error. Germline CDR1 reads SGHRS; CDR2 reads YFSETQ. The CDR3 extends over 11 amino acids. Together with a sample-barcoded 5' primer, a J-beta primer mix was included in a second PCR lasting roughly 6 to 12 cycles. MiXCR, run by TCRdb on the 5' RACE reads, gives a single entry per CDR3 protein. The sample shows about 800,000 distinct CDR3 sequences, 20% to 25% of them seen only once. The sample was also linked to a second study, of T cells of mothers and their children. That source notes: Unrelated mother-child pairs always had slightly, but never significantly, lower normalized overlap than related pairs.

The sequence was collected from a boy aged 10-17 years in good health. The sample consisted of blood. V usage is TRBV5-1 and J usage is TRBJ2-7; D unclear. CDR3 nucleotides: TGTGCCAGCAGTTCCGCCTACGAGCAGTACTTC. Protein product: CASSSAYEQYF.